This T cell receptor (beta chain) was obtained from a study of blood T cell repertoires in COVID-19. Study overall: Sites across the United States, Italy and Spain contributed samples from acute and convalescent COVID-19.

TCRdb's table, derived via immunoSEQ multiplex PCR, lists solely in-frame clones and lacks some. The table includes roughly 200,000 clones, more than 70% detected once. The receptor was isolated from a man aged 35 to 55 who had recovered from COVID-19. Sequencing input: PBMCs or T cells enriched from blood (not recorded which).

Here the CDR3 reads CASIGTGLNYGYTF. The CDR3 DNA sequence: TGTGCCAGCATAGGGACAGGACTAAACTATGGCTACACCTTC. The chain links TRBV6-6 to TRBJ1-2; TRBD1 matches at 8 bases. The germline V gene encodes CDR1 MNHNY and CDR2 SVGAGI (reference sequence). The CDR3 sequence is 14 residues long. Trimming at V came to 7 bases and at J to 2 bases, leaving 6 bases not matched to a gene.